The 16 T cell receptor beta chains below come from one sample, sequenced in a study of blood T cell repertoires in COVID-19. The data were produced by immunoSEQ multiplex PCR, yet TCRdb's version contains in-frame clones alone and is incomplete. In the table there are 130,000 or so clones, just under 90% of which are singletons. The specimen sequenced was peripheral blood. The source is a woman aged 50 to 60 with acute or convalescent COVID-19.

The CDR3 DNA sequence: TGTGCCATCAAAATGGGACAGGGGGAGGGCGCTTTCTTT. Residues: CAIKMGQGEGAFF. The chain has TRBV10-3 and TRBJ1-1; the match to TRBD1 covers 11 bases. CDR3 size: 13 residues. The V gene's germline CDR1 is ENHRY and CDR2 SYGVKD. With V trimmed by 7 bases and J by 11 bases, 9 bases remained unmatched.

This clone appeared a single time. V gene TRBV27 combines with J gene TRBJ2-7; 8 nucleotides line up with TRBD2. The CDR3 is 15 residues long. Germline CDR1 reads MNHEY; CDR2 reads SMNVEV (reference sequence). After removal of 5 bases from V and 2 bases from J, the junction contained 8 bases not matched to a gene. In DNA, the CDR3 is TGTGCCAGCAGTCCGAGACTAGCGCGAACCTACGAGCAGTACTTC. Translated, it gives CASSPRLARTYEQYF.

The V call is TRBV27, the J call TRBJ2-4, with D tentatively TRBD1 (5 bases). CDR1 is MNHEY, CDR2 SMNVEV, per germline (reference sequence). CDR3 length equals 17 residues. V lost 6 bases and J 3 bases, leaving 21 bases between the germline ends. CDR3 amino acids: CASRGVLNDFGKNIQYF. The CDR3 bases are TGTGCCAGCAGAGGGGTTCTAAACGATTTCGGCAAAAACATTCAGTACTTC.

This clone came up a few times. This sequence joins TRBV5-4 and TRBJ2-7; 7 nucleotides align to TRBD1. After removal of 4 bases from V and 5 bases from J, the junction contained 12 bases not matched to a gene. Germline CDR1 SGHNT, CDR2 YYREEE (reference sequence). The CDR3 totals 15 residues. The CDR3 loop is CASSPGLDRVNEQYF. The CDR3 DNA reads TGTGCCAGCAGCCCAGGGCTCGACAGGGTAAACGAGCAGTACTTC.

The V and J genes are TRBV24-1 and TRBJ2-5, with TRBD1 identical over 7 bases. This CDR3 has 16 residues. The trim removed 1 base at V and 2 bases at J, leaving 6 bases unmatched. The germline V gene encodes CDR1 KGHDR and CDR2 SFDVKD. The chain's CDR3 is CATSDFTGDRQETQYF. The CDR3 DNA is TGTGCCACCAGTGATTTTACAGGGGACCGTCAAGAGACCCAGTACTTC.

The rearrangement links TRBV11-3 to TRBJ2-2; the D gene is possibly TRBD2 (5 bases). The CDR3 is 13 residues long. Germline V CDR1 and CDR2: SGHNT, YENEEA. V shed 5 bases and J shed 4 bases, with 8 bases lying between them. The CDR3 DNA reads TGTGCCAGCAGCCCACGGGGCACCGGGGAGCTGTTTTTT. Protein product: CASSPRGTGELFF.

The V call is TRBV11-3, the J call TRBJ1-6; D unclear. Germline CDR1 SGHNT, CDR2 YENEEA. V shed 1 base and J shed 7 bases, with 8 bases lying between them. The CDR3 covers 14 residues. CDR3 DNA sequence: TGTGCCAGCAGCTTAGGGGAGACCAATTCACCCCTCCACTTT. Protein sequence: CASSLGETNSPLHF.

The rearrangement links TRBV3-1 (or the pseudogene TRBV3-2) to TRBJ2-7, with 8 positions matching TRBD1. This CDR3 has 16 amino acids. Germline V gene lookup returns CDR1 LGHDT and CDR2 YNNKEL (reference sequence). J gave up 3 bases and V 0 bases, and 7 bases lay outside the gene matches. The CDR3 loop is CASSQDGRQGSYEQYF. The CDR3 nucleotides are TGTGCCAGCAGCCAAGATGGGCGACAGGGGAGCTACGAGCAGTACTTC.

V usage is TRBV6-5 and J usage is TRBJ2-7, with 12 bases that match TRBD2. The germline V gene encodes CDR1 MNHEY and CDR2 SVGAGI. The CDR3 is 15 residues long. The J segment lost 5 bases and the V segment lost 6 bases, leaving 8 bases of the junction unmatched. CDR3 coding DNA: TGTGCCAGCAGGGGAACTAGCGGGAGGTATCACGAGCAGTACTTC. It translates to CASRGTSGRYHEQYF.

Only a few counts were recorded for this clone. This chain connects TRBV19 to TRBJ1-2; D remains ambiguous. V dropped 6 bases and J dropped 4 bases, with 12 bases sitting between them. The V gene's germline CDR1 is LNHDA and CDR2 SQIVND (reference sequence). CDR3 length equals 13 residues. CDR3 region: CASSTHTRYGYTF. The CDR3 bases are TGTGCCAGTAGCACCCACACCCGCTATGGCTACACCTTC.

This clone was picked up one time. The CDR3 region is CASSLASWTGIETQYF. CDR3 sequence (DNA): TGCGCCAGCAGCTTGGCTAGTTGGACAGGGATAGAGACCCAGTACTTC. This chain uses TRBV5-1 with TRBJ2-5; TRBD1 aligns across 8 bases. V was pared by 0 bases and J by 4 bases, with 8 bases of the junction left unmatched. The germline V gene has CDR1 SGHRS and CDR2 YFSETQ. The CDR3 consists of 16 residues.

The V gene is TRBV11-2, the J gene TRBJ2-1, with D possibly being TRBD2 (6 bases). CDR1 and CDR2 (germline): SGHAT, FQNNGV. CDR3 length: 17 residues. The V end was cut by 5 bases, the J end by 5 bases, with 22 bases between. The CDR3, as DNA: TGTGCCAGCAGCCCTAGCCCGGGACTGCGGTCCCACAATGAGCAGTTCTTC. Encoded protein: CASSPSPGLRSHNEQFF.

This chain links TRBV7-2 with TRBJ1-1; 9 nucleotides match TRBD1. CDR1 and CDR2 from the germline V gene are SGHTA and FQGNSA. V was pared by 6 bases and J by 5 bases, with 7 bases of the junction left unmatched. This CDR3 has 14 amino acids. The DNA for the CDR3 is TGTGCCAGCAGTCCGACAGGGGGAGGGACTGAAGCTTTCTTT. Protein: CASSPTGGGTEAFF.

V gene TRBV3-1 (or the pseudogene TRBV3-2) combines with J gene TRBJ1-1, with D possibly TRBD1 on 5 matching bases. The CDR3 has 14 residues. Looked up from germline, CDR1 is LGHDT and CDR2 is YNNKEL (reference sequence). V lost 3 bases and J 5 bases, leaving 13 bases between the germline ends. CDR3 sequence reads: CASSQSAGWTEAFF. CDR3 coding DNA: TGTGCCAGCAGCCAGTCGGCAGGGTGGACTGAAGCTTTCTTT.

The chain couples TRBV4-2 to TRBJ2-5; the match to TRBD1 covers 9 bases. Germline CDR1 and CDR2: LGHNA and YNFKEQ. V shed 1 base and J 3 bases; nucleotides not matched to a gene: 0. The CDR3 spans 14 residues. The CDR3 coding sequence is TGTGCCAGCAGCCAAGGACAGGGGGAAGAGACCCAGTACTTC. Protein product: CASSQGQGEETQYF.

This clone turned up a few times. The V and J genes are TRBV19 and TRBJ1-1; D is perhaps TRBD1 (6 bases). V was clipped by 6 bases and J by 10 bases, with 12 bases between them. Per the germline V gene, CDR1 is LNHDA and CDR2 is SQIVND (reference sequence). The CDR3 is made up of 11 amino acids. CDR3 nucleotide sequence: TGTGCCAGTAGCTGGGGAGGGGGAGCTTTCTTT. It codes for CASSWGGGAFF.